Shown below are 10 T cell receptor beta chains from a single sample sequenced in a study of shared clonotypes between healthy human individuals. Only in-frame clones appear in the TCRdb table, and some are missing; sequencing was by immunoSEQ multiplex PCR. This sample carries more than 1 million clones, about 84% of them seen once, and the ten largest clones take approximately 0.52%. Sequencing used memory CD4+ T cells from PBMCs. The sample's subset: CD45RA-negative fraction. The origin of the receptors is a man aged 18 to 29 in good health. Some clones in this sample may be carry-over from other donors' samples.

The chain couples TRBV28 to TRBJ2-7, with D tentatively TRBD1 (5 bases). Deletions cut 3 bases from V and 12 bases from J, with 21 bases between. This CDR3 is 14 amino acids long. CDR1 MDHEN and CDR2 SYDVKM come from the germline V gene. The CDR3 is CASSLSRRVGLGYF. For the CDR3, the DNA is TGTGCCAGCAGTTTGTCCCGCAGGGTCGGTTTAGGGTACTTC. The whole variable domain, filled in from reference TRBV28 and TRBJ2-7, reads DVKVTQSSRYLVKRTGEKVFLECVQDMDHENMFWYRQDPGLGLRLIYFSYDVKMKEKGDIPEGYSVSREKKERFSLILESASTNQTSMYLCASSLSRRVGLGYFGPGTRLTVT.

The chain has TRBV18 and TRBJ1-1; tentative D call: TRBD1 (5 bases). V was cut by 1 base and J by 1 base, with 13 bases left in between. Germline lookup yields CDR1 KGHSH and CDR2 LQKENI. This CDR3 is 16 amino acids long. The CDR3 loop is CASSPQFEGSNTEAFF. DNA of the CDR3: TGTGCCAGCTCACCACAGTTTGAGGGGTCGAACACTGAAGCTTTCTTT.

In DNA, the CDR3 is TGTGCCAGCAGCCCACGTCGTAGGGACTATGGCTACACCTTC. Protein sequence: CASSPRRRDYGYTF. The chain links TRBV11-2 to TRBJ1-2; no firm D call. The V end lost 5 bases, the J end lost 3 bases, and 13 bases lay between the germline ends. The CDR3 spans 14 residues. Germline values: CDR1 SGHAT, CDR2 FQNNGV.

V gene TRBV7-2 combines with J gene TRBJ2-5; TRBD2 aligns across 7 bases. The CDR3 loop spans 16 amino acids. Germline V gene sequence: CDR1 SGHTA, CDR2 FQGNSA. V lost 0 bases to trimming and J lost 1 base; unmatched junction nucleotides: 5. CDR3 DNA: TGTGCCAGCAGCTTAGCACCTAGCGGCGCCCAAGAGACCCAGTACTTC. This translates into CASSLAPSGAQETQYF.

The chain carries TRBV28 and TRBJ1-2; 10 nucleotides align to TRBD1. The germline V gene encodes CDR1 MDHEN and CDR2 SYDVKM. The CDR3 consists of 17 residues. Trimming at V came to 5 bases and at J to 2 bases, leaving 11 bases not matched to a gene. The CDR3 sequence is CASSPHRGTGDNYGYTF. For the CDR3, the DNA is TGTGCCAGCAGTCCCCATAGGGGGACAGGGGACAACTATGGCTACACCTTC.

The chain couples TRBV5-8 to TRBJ2-1, with TRBD2 identical over 13 bases. This CDR3 region has 14 residues. Trimming cost V 0 bases and J 9 bases; bases outside gene matches: 0. Germline V gene lookup returns CDR1 SGHTS and CDR2 YDEGEE. The CDR3 region is CASSLGLAGGEQFF. For the CDR3, the DNA is TGTGCCAGCAGCTTGGGACTAGCGGGAGGTGAGCAGTTCTTC.

The rearrangement joins TRBV20-1 to TRBJ2-5; D assignment may be TRBD1 or TRBD2 (5 bases each). In germline, CDR1 is DFQATT, CDR2 SNEGSKA (reference sequence). This CDR3 has 11 amino acids. The V gene lost 6 bases and the J gene lost 5 bases, with 10 bases spanning the gap. CDR3 loop: CSASEGETQYF. The CDR3 bases are TGCAGTGCCTCAGAGGGGGAGACCCAGTACTTC.

The chain carries TRBV11-2 and TRBJ2-7, with TRBD1 identical over 10 bases. The CDR3 covers 14 residues. Germline CDR1 and CDR2: SGHAT and FQNNGV. The ends lost 5 bases at V and 2 bases at J; junction bases unmatched: 3. The CDR3 sequence: CASSMTGGPYEQYF. CDR3 nucleotide sequence: TGTGCCAGCAGCATGACAGGGGGCCCCTACGAGCAGTACTTC.

The chain joins TRBV5-1 to TRBJ2-1, with TRBD2 matching 9 bases. Trimming at V came to 6 bases and at J to 2 bases, leaving 9 bases not matched to a gene. CDR1 and CDR2 from the germline V gene are SGHRS and YFSETQ. CDR3 size: 16 residues. Here the CDR3 reads CASTSLSGRPYNEQFF. In DNA form, the CDR3 reads TGCGCCAGCACTTCCCTCAGCGGGAGGCCCTACAATGAGCAGTTCTTC. The full variable domain, its missing parts supplied by reference TRBV5-1 and TRBJ2-1, is KAGVTQTPRYLIKTRGQQVTLSCSPISGHRSVSWYQQTPGQGLQFLFEYFSETQRNKGNFPGRFSGRQFSNSRSEMNVSTLELGDSALYLCASTSLSGRPYNEQFFGPGTRLTVL.

The rearrangement uses TRBV5-6 and TRBJ1-3; 8 nucleotides align to TRBD1. CDR1 and CDR2 (germline): SGHDT, YYEEEE. Trimming at V came to 5 bases and at J to 0 bases, leaving 7 bases not matched to a gene. This CDR3 is 16 amino acids long. CDR3 DNA sequence: TGTGCCAGCAGTACAGGACAGGGCCCCTCTGGAAACACCATATATTTT. Translating gives CASSTGQGPSGNTIYF.